The TCR beta chain described here comes from a study of T-cell memory formation after mild COVID-19. Germline V CDR1 and CDR2: SGHDT, YYEEEE. V gave up 4 bases and J gave up 2 bases, with 22 bases separating them. The CDR3 runs 17 residues. TCRdb independently ran MiXCR on the 5' RACE reads; one entry per CDR3 protein. This sample has about 410,000 distinct CDR3 sequences, with roughly a quarter found just once. This receptor was obtained from an adult woman who had mild COVID-19 (a few samples of this study predate the infection). Cell type and time point are not known. The chain recombines TRBV5-6 with TRBJ2-7; D possibly corresponds to TRBD2 (6 bases). The sample taken for sequencing was PBMCs or a T cell subset sorted from them (not recorded which). The CDR3 DNA follows: TGTGCCAGCAGCCTTGGGATGGGGGGTGCCGGAGCCTACGAGCAGTACTTC. Amino acid sequence: CASSLGMGGAGAYEQYF.